Given below is one T cell receptor beta chain in context. Its antigen is not known. The CDR3 extends over 11 amino acids. Looked up from germline, CDR1 is SNHLY and CDR2 is FYNNEI. With 6 bases removed from V and 5 bases from J, the gap between germline ends came to 5 bases. These data are taken from a study of OX40 agonist ivuxolimab in advanced cancers. Whole-study results and caveats: People who partly responded at 0.1-3.0 mg/kg had some of the least clonal expansion seen. Averaging showed that CD8+ T cells had more expanded clones than CD4+ did.

This table comes from immunoSEQ multiplex PCR, and its TCRdb copy is limited to in-frame clones, with some not included. The table has more than 45,000 clones, about 82% seen once. V is TRBV2 and J is TRBJ1-5; D remains ambiguous. The sequences come from CD4+ or CD8+ T cells sorted from blood, collected in a trial of the OX40 agonist ivuxolimab. This clonotype was sampled from an adult with an advanced solid tumor such as melanoma, head and neck, liver or kidney cancer. CDR3 loop: CASRRDQPQHF. The CDR3 DNA reads as TGTGCCAGCAGACGGGATCAGCCCCAGCATTTT.